This passage covers 18 T cell receptor beta chains from one sample sequenced in a study of shared clonotypes between healthy human individuals. Only in-frame clones appear in the TCRdb table, and some are missing; sequencing was by immunoSEQ multiplex PCR. The data contain about 510,000 clones, almost 97% of them singletons. Source material: naive CD4+ T cells sorted from blood. The subset denotes: CD45RA+ positively selected. These receptors were collected from a woman under 40 in good health.

J is TRBJ2-5 and V is TRBV11-2; weak D call: TRBD2 (5 bases). The length of the CDR3 is 12 residues. V was clipped by 7 bases and J by 11 bases, with 17 bases between them. Per the germline V gene, CDR1 is SGHAT and CDR2 is FQNNGV. DNA of the CDR3: TGTGCCAGCAAGCAGACCTCGAGGGAGCAGTACTTC. Amino acids: CASKQTSREQYF.

The chain has TRBV6-1 and TRBJ1-5; D might be TRBD1 (5 bases). The CDR3 sequence is 12 residues long. Trimming shortened V by 6 bases and J by 2 bases, and 5 bases separated the two germline ends. Germline CDR1 is MNHNS and CDR2 is SASEGT. The CDR3 reads CASRQGNQPQHF. DNA for the CDR3: TGTGCCAGCAGACAGGGCAATCAGCCCCAGCATTTT.

The chain couples TRBV28 to TRBJ1-2; D uncertain. Trimming stripped 4 bases from V and 2 bases from J, with 8 bases between. This CDR3 contains 13 residues. From germline, CDR1 is MDHEN and CDR2 SYDVKM. CDR3 sequence (DNA): TGTGCCAGCAGTTCCCCCCCCAACTATGGCTACACCTTC. It specifies CASSSPPNYGYTF.

The rearrangement joins TRBV10-3 to TRBJ1-1; 7 nucleotides line up with TRBD1. V lost 6 bases and J lost 3; bases outside the gene matches: 4. Germline lookup yields CDR1 ENHRY and CDR2 SYGVKD. The CDR3 runs to 13 residues. The CDR3 sequence: CAIRRDSYTEAFF. The CDR3 DNA sequence: TGTGCCATCAGACGGGACAGTTACACTGAAGCTTTCTTT.

The chain uses TRBV28 and TRBJ2-7; no clear D gene. Germline lookup yields CDR1 MDHEN and CDR2 SYDVKM. This CDR3 spans 14 amino acids. The ends were cut back, 2 bases at V and 6 bases at J, with 14 bases in the middle. CDR3 nucleotides: TGTGCCAGCAGTTTAAAGGCGACTCTCTCCGAGCAGTACTTC. It yields the protein CASSLKATLSEQYF.

J is TRBJ1-5 and V is TRBV28, with no clear D. This CDR3 is built from 13 residues. With 5 bases removed from V and 3 bases from J, the gap between germline ends came to 8 bases. Germline V gene data show CDR1 as MDHEN and CDR2 as SYDVKM. The CDR3 spells CASSRRDNQPQHF. Here the CDR3 DNA reads TGTGCCAGCAGTCGACGGGACAATCAGCCCCAGCATTTT.

The chain carries TRBV10-1 and TRBJ2-7, with TRBD1 matching over 9 bases. J lost 1 base, V lost 4 bases, and 5 bases had no gene match. Germline assignment: CDR1 WNHNN and CDR2 SYGVQD (reference sequence). The CDR3 length is 15 residues. CDR3 coding DNA: TGCGCCAGCAGTGCCGAAGGGACAGGGTCCTACGAGCAGTACTTC. It encodes CASSAEGTGSYEQYF.

As concerns this clone: This sample includes further DNA sequences coding for the same CDR3. This sequence joins TRBV9 and TRBJ2-3; TRBD2 matches 7 bases. CDR1 is SGDLS, CDR2 YYNGEE, per germline. J lost 2 bases, V lost 0 bases, and 3 bases had no gene match. The CDR3 totals 15 residues. CDR3 residues: CASSVAGGPTDTQYF. CDR3 in DNA: TGTGCCAGCAGCGTAGCGGGAGGTCCCACAGATACGCAGTATTTT.

V and J are TRBV4-2 and TRBJ1-2; weak D call: TRBD1 (5 bases). The germline V and J ends were trimmed by 5 bases and 4 bases, with 11 bases remaining between them. Germline CDR1 and CDR2: LGHNA and YNFKEQ. The CDR3 runs to 13 residues. The CDR3 DNA sequence: TGTGCCAGCAGCTTGACCGGGGCCTATGGCTACACCTTC. Protein sequence: CASSLTGAYGYTF.

The genes are TRBV7-9 and TRBJ1-3, with D maybe TRBD1 (6 bases). CDR1 and CDR2 (germline): SEHNR, FQNEAQ (reference sequence). V lost 1 base to trimming and J lost 7 bases, with 14 bases between them. CDR3 size: 15 residues. CDR3 sequence reads: CASSLGPGEGNTIYF. CDR3 nucleotides: TGTGCCAGCAGCTTAGGGCCAGGGGAGGGGAACACCATATATTTT.

This clone was seen just once. The chain employs TRBV4-1 and TRBJ2-3; D is perhaps TRBD1 or TRBD2 (5 bases each). With 0 bases removed from V and 2 bases from J, the gap between germline ends came to 18 bases. This CDR3 spans 18 amino acids. Germline lookup yields CDR1 MGHRA and CDR2 YSYEKL. In DNA, the CDR3 is TGCGCCAGCAGCCAAGAGGGGCTAACTAGTAGGCCCACAGATACGCAGTATTTT. This codes for CASSQEGLTSRPTDTQYF.

V and J are TRBV7-9 and TRBJ2-1, with TRBD2 matching 7 bases. Germline V gene data show CDR1 as SEHNR and CDR2 as FQNEAQ (reference sequence). The V gene end was trimmed by 4 bases and the J gene end by 2 bases; junction bases not matched to a gene: 8. The CDR3 totals 16 residues. In DNA form, the CDR3 reads TGTGCCAGCAGCTCTGGGGACTACCGGACCTACAATGAGCAGTTCTTC. It yields the protein CASSSGDYRTYNEQFF.

This clone came up once. The rearrangement uses TRBV29-1 and TRBJ2-5, with D possibly matching TRBD2 (5 bases). The J call may be faulty, since TRBJ2-7 better matches the DNA end. The CDR3 sequence is 13 residues long. Germline V gene data show CDR1 as SQVTM and CDR2 as ANQGSEA. CDR3 DNA sequence: TGCAGCGCCCGTCCCCCGGGGACCTACGAGCAGTACTTC. This codes for CSARPPGTYEQYF.

This chain joins TRBV6-1 and TRBJ2-1; D is possibly TRBD1 (5 bases). CDR1 and CDR2 from the germline V gene are MNHNS and SASEGT. CDR3 size: 16 residues. The germline V and J ends were trimmed by 2 bases and 0 bases, with 11 bases remaining between them. The CDR3 nucleotides are TGTGCCAGCAGTGAAACCCAGGGAAGCTCCTACAATGAGCAGTTCTTC. Its protein is CASSETQGSSYNEQFF.

Concerning this clone: The same CDR3 also results from other DNA sequences found in this sample. This chain joins TRBV7-7 and TRBJ2-2; the match to TRBD2 covers 14 bases. CDR1 is SSHAT, CDR2 FNYEAQ, per germline (reference sequence). The CDR3 runs to 15 residues. J was trimmed by 6 bases and V by 5 bases; bases with no gene match: 2. For the CDR3, the DNA is TGTGCCAGCAGCCCGGGACTAGCGGGAGCCGGGGAGCTGTTTTTT. This codes for CASSPGLAGAGELFF. Full variable domain (remainder filled in from reference TRBV7-7 and TRBJ2-2): GAGVSQSPRYKVTKRGQDVTLRCDPISSHATLYWYQQALGQGPEFLTYFNYEAQPDKSGLPSDRFSAERPEGSISTLTIQRTEQRDSAMYRCASSPGLAGAGELFFGEGSRLTVL.

This clone occurred a few times. This chain joins TRBV10-1 and TRBJ1-3; D uncertain. The V gene's germline CDR1 is WNHNN and CDR2 SYGVQD (reference sequence). The V end was cut by 7 bases, the J end by 3 bases, with 13 bases between. CDR3 length equals 14 residues. CDR3 in DNA: TGCGCCAGCAAGGGCGACAACCTTGGAAACACCATATATTTT. As protein: CASKGDNLGNTIYF.

This sequence joins TRBV19 and TRBJ2-7; D might be TRBD1 or TRBD2, each matching 5 bases. Germline values: CDR1 LNHDA, CDR2 SQIVND (reference sequence). Trimming took off 2 bases at V and 1 base at J, with 9 bases between the two ends. This CDR3 has 14 amino acids. CDR3: CASSIRGSSYEQYF. As DNA, the CDR3 is TGTGCCAGTAGTATACGGGGCAGTTCCTACGAGCAGTACTTC. The full variable domain, completed using reference TRBV19 and TRBJ2-7, is DGGITQSPKYLFRKEGQNVTLSCEQNLNHDAMYWYRQDPGQGLRLIYYSQIVNDFQKGDIAEGYSVSREKKESFPLTVTSAQKNPTAFYLCASSIRGSSYEQYFGPGTRLTVT.

V usage is TRBV30 and J usage is TRBJ2-7, with TRBD2 matching over 7 bases. This CDR3 contains 14 residues. V was clipped by 2 bases and J by 4 bases; unmatched bases: 8. The germline V gene encodes CDR1 GTSNPN and CDR2 SVGIG (reference sequence). The DNA for the CDR3 is TGTGCCTGGAGTTCAGCGGGACTTACTTACGAGCAGTACTTC. It specifies CAWSSAGLTYEQYF. The whole variable domain, filled in from reference TRBV30 and TRBJ2-7, reads SQTIHQWPATLVQPVGSPLSLECTVEGTSNPNLYWYRQAAGRGLQLLFYSVGIGQISSEVPQNLSASRPQDRQFILSSKKLLLSDSGFYLCAWSSAGLTYEQYFGPGTRLTVT.